These 22 T cell receptor beta chains came from one sample sequenced in a study of cytomegalovirus exposure and HLA in healthy donors. PCR was performed using 60 Vbeta and 13 Jbeta primers. TCRdb's copy holds only in-frame clones and misses some; the assay was immunoSEQ multiplex PCR. This table holds over 120,000 clones, 65% to 85% found once. The specimen was PBMCs. The receptors stem from a young man in good health and CMV-seronegative.

The chain is built from TRBV7-9 and TRBJ1-1; 7 bases align to TRBD1. The trim removed 1 base at V and 0 bases at J, leaving 5 bases unmatched. Germline V gene lookup returns CDR1 SEHNR and CDR2 FQNEAQ (reference sequence). The CDR3 runs 16 residues. The CDR3 sequence is CASSLGGGTLNTEAFF. For the CDR3, the DNA is TGTGCCAGCAGCTTAGGAGGGGGCACTCTGAACACTGAAGCTTTCTTT.

This clone was counted between two and nine times. The chain joins TRBV10-1 to TRBJ2-3, with 7 bases lining up with TRBD2. V lost 8 bases to trimming and J lost 7 bases; unmatched junction nucleotides: 15. Germline CDR1 and CDR2: WNHNN and SYGVQD (reference sequence). This CDR3 spans 15 amino acids. The CDR3 sequence: CASPGVGRGLNTQYF. The CDR3 region has the DNA TGCGCCAGCCCTGGGGTTGGGCGGGGGTTGAATACGCAGTATTTT.

The chain recombines TRBV25-1 with TRBJ1-6; possible D gene TRBD1, 5 bases. This CDR3 has 16 amino acids. Germline CDR1 is MGHDK and CDR2 is SYGVNS. Between the trimmed V and J ends, which lost 8 bases and 1 base, there was a span of 15 bases. CDR3 bases: TGTGCCAGCGGAGGGGACGGAGCTTCCTATAATTCACCCCTCCACTTT. Amino acid sequence: CASGGDGASYNSPLHF.

The J gene is TRBJ2-3, the V gene TRBV28; 7 positions match TRBD2. Germline lookup yields CDR1 MDHEN and CDR2 SYDVKM. There are 17 residues in the CDR3. The V gene end was trimmed by 2 bases and the J gene end by 2 bases; junction bases not matched to a gene: 10. The CDR3 loop is CASSLRLSSGPTDTQYF. In nucleotides, the CDR3 is TGTGCCAGCAGTTTAAGGTTGTCTAGCGGTCCCACAGATACGCAGTATTTT.

The chain employs TRBV6-5 and TRBJ1-3, with D uncertain. The CDR3 is made up of 15 amino acids. From germline, CDR1 is MNHEY and CDR2 SVGAGI. Trimming cost V 5 bases and J 0 bases, with 11 bases left between them. This chain's CDR3 is CASSKRTVSGNTIYF. The CDR3 nucleotides read TGTGCCAGCAGTAAGCGGACGGTCTCTGGAAACACCATATATTTT.

The chain uses TRBV6-6 and TRBJ2-5, with 7 bases fitting TRBD1. V lost 5 bases and J lost 5; bases outside the gene matches: 8. Germline V lookup: CDR1 MNHNY, CDR2 SVGAGI (reference sequence). The CDR3 loop spans 14 amino acids. DNA of the CDR3: TGTGCCAGCAGTACAGGGGCGAGGAGGGAGACCCAGTACTTC. This translates into CASSTGARRETQYF.

This clone was detected once. V and J are TRBV10-3 and TRBJ2-3; maybe TRBD2 (5 bases). The CDR3 contains 16 residues. Germline V gene sequence: CDR1 ENHRY, CDR2 SYGVKD. Trimming removed 0 bases at V and 1 base at J, with 11 bases between. The CDR3 region is CAISESQARGTDTQYF. CDR3 coding DNA: TGTGCCATCAGTGAGTCGCAAGCGAGGGGCACAGATACGCAGTATTTT.

V usage is TRBV7-9 and J usage is TRBJ1-1; 12 nucleotides agree with TRBD1. The germline V gene encodes CDR1 SEHNR and CDR2 FQNEAQ (reference sequence). Trimming removed 5 bases from V and 1 base from J; junction bases left unmatched: 11. There are 18 residues in the CDR3. The CDR3 sequence: CASSLKGGTGGRNTEAFF. CDR3 DNA sequence: TGTGCCAGCAGCCTCAAAGGAGGGACAGGGGGCAGGAACACTGAAGCTTTCTTT.

The J gene is TRBJ2-1, the V gene TRBV2; 9 nucleotides line up with TRBD1. Per germline, CDR1 SNHLY and CDR2 FYNNEI. J was trimmed by 5 bases and V by 6 bases; bases with no gene match: 2. The CDR3 runs to 13 residues. Written as DNA, the CDR3 is TGTGCCAGCAGGAGGGACAGGGACAATGAGCAGTTCTTC. Translation gives CASRRDRDNEQFF.

The DNA for the CDR3 is TGTGCCAGCAGTTCGACAGGGAGGGAGACCCAGTACTTC. Translated, it gives CASSSTGRETQYF. This chain uses TRBV28 with TRBJ2-5, with D possibly being TRBD1 (7 bases). The CDR3 has 13 residues. Germline V gene data show CDR1 as MDHEN and CDR2 as SYDVKM. V was trimmed by 4 bases and J by 5 bases, leaving 11 bases between them.

CDR3 sequence reads: CASSGTGLAEAFF. For the CDR3, the DNA is TGTGCCAGCAGTGGGACAGGGCTTGCTGAAGCTTTCTTT. The rearrangement uses TRBV25-1 and TRBJ1-1; 8 nucleotides align to TRBD1. CDR1 is MGHDK, CDR2 SYGVNS, per germline. With 4 bases clipped from V and 6 bases from J, the junction kept 4 bases outside the gene matches. The CDR3 is 13 amino acids.

The chain is built from TRBV5-1 and TRBJ2-3; 7 bases are a match to TRBD2. With V trimmed by 2 bases and J by 15 bases, 24 bases remained unmatched. CDR1 SGHRS and CDR2 YFSETQ come from the germline V gene. The CDR3 covers 17 residues. The CDR3 is CASSLKGLAESSPRPYF. The CDR3 DNA follows: TGCGCCAGCAGCTTAAAGGGCCTAGCGGAATCCTCACCAAGGCCCTATTTT.

The chain recombines TRBV27 with TRBJ1-2, with a weak D call TRBD1 (5 bases). Trimming took off 9 bases at V and 4 bases at J, with 12 bases between the two ends. Germline V gene lookup returns CDR1 MNHEY and CDR2 SMNVEV (reference sequence). This CDR3 comprises 12 residues. In nucleotides, the CDR3 is TGTGCCAGTAAAGACAGCTTCTATGGCTACACCTTC. Translated: CASKDSFYGYTF.

This rearrangement joins TRBV27 to TRBJ2-3; TRBD2 aligns across 12 bases. Germline CDR1 reads MNHEY; CDR2 reads SMNVEV (reference sequence). CDR3 length: 17 residues. The V and J ends lost 6 bases and 5 bases, in that order; junction bases with no gene match: 12. CDR3 amino acids: CASREGLAGGPGDTQYF. For the CDR3, the DNA is TGTGCCAGCAGGGAAGGGCTAGCGGGGGGGCCGGGAGATACGCAGTATTTT.

J is TRBJ2-1 and V is TRBV7-8; 11 bases map to TRBD2. V gave up 1 base and J gave up 1 base; unmatched junction bases: 12. The CDR3 sequence is 20 residues long. Germline V gives CDR1 SGHVS, CDR2 FQNEAQ. DNA of the CDR3: TGTGCCAGCAGCTTAGGGCTAGCGGGAGGTTATTTGGGGTCCTACAATGAGCAGTTCTTC. This sequence encodes CASSLGLAGGYLGSYNEQFF.

The chain has TRBV2 and TRBJ1-2; D might be TRBD1 (6 bases). Trimming removed 6 bases from V and 6 bases from J, with 14 bases in between. This CDR3 is 13 amino acids long. Germline loops: CDR1 SNHLY, CDR2 FYNNEI. The DNA for the CDR3 is TGTGCCAGCAGAGCCGGGACACCCAATGGCTACACCTTC. This gives the protein CASRAGTPNGYTF.

The V gene is TRBV6-1, the J gene TRBJ2-1; 8 positions agree with TRBD1. Germline assignment: CDR1 MNHNS and CDR2 SASEGT. Unmatched junction bases numbered 6, after V lost 7 bases and J lost 7 bases. This CDR3 has 13 residues. CDR3 loop: CASKRQGANEQFF. DNA for the CDR3: TGTGCCAGCAAGCGGCAGGGGGCAAATGAGCAGTTCTTC.

The rearrangement joins TRBV4-1 to TRBJ1-2; D is undetermined. The V and J ends lost 0 bases and 2 bases respectively, with 10 bases between them. This CDR3 has 15 amino acids. Germline CDR1 is MGHRA and CDR2 is YSYEKL. The CDR3 sequence: CASSQEIGENYGYTF. CDR3 DNA: TGCGCCAGCAGCCAAGAAATCGGGGAGAACTATGGCTACACCTTC.

V and J are TRBV4-1 and TRBJ1-2; TRBD1 is a possible D gene (6 bases). The V and J ends lost 8 bases and 3 bases respectively, with 19 bases between them. Per germline, CDR1 MGHRA and CDR2 YSYEKL. This CDR3 has 15 amino acids. The CDR3: CASSDQGSRDYGYTF. Written as DNA, the CDR3 is TGCGCCAGCTCCGACCAGGGGAGTAGGGACTATGGCTACACCTTC.

This clone came up a few times. The gene calls are TRBV11-3 and TRBJ2-3, with 9 bases aligning to TRBD2. In germline, CDR1 is SGHNT, CDR2 YENEEA. The CDR3 sequence is 15 residues long. The junction had 6 bases not matched to a gene; V was cut back by 2 bases and J by 6 bases. CDR3 sequence reads: CASSLSGTSPDTQYF. DNA of the CDR3: TGTGCCAGCAGCTTAAGTGGGACTAGCCCTGATACGCAGTATTTT.

The chain recombines TRBV30 with TRBJ1-2, with D tentatively TRBD1 (6 bases). CDR1 and CDR2 (germline): GTSNPN, SVGIG (reference sequence). V was cut by 3 bases and J by 5 bases, with 10 bases left in between. The CDR3 is 12 amino acids. The CDR3 loop is CAWRTGSYGYTF. Written as DNA, the CDR3 is TGTGCCTGGAGAACAGGGAGTTATGGCTACACCTTC.

The chain uses TRBV4-2 and TRBJ2-7, with D maybe TRBD1 (5 bases). The V and J ends lost 1 base and 2 bases respectively, with 9 bases between them. The germline gives CDR1 LGHNA, CDR2 YNFKEQ. The CDR3 extends over 14 amino acids. CDR3 nucleotides: TGTGCCAGCAGCCAAGGGAAGGGGACCTACGAGCAGTACTTC. This encodes CASSQGKGTYEQYF.